This T cell receptor (beta chain) was found in a study of T cell repertoires in cytomegalovirus infection. Study-level background: Researchers turned to recently identified HLA-C-restricted CMV epitopes as well as well-studied HLA-B-restricted ones. Public TCR beta signatures marked donors with CMV infection and the matching HLA. Whole-study results and caveats: HLA-C-restricted, CMV-specific TCR beta clonotypes were dominant ex vivo. Based on cumulative public TCR beta family frequency, carriers of CMV plus the relevant HLA were identified.

CDR1 and CDR2 from the germline V gene are SGHVS and FQNEAQ. Trimming took off 3 bases at V and 2 bases at J, with 19 bases between the two ends. The CDR3 is 17 residues long. There are a few counts of this clonotype. The antigen is not known. Via MiXCR, TCRdb re-called the reads, giving one row per CDR3 protein. The table shows roughly 78,000 distinct CDR3 sequences, with about 37% occurring only once. This rearrangement joins TRBV7-8 to TRBJ1-2; possible D gene TRBD1, 6 bases. Material: CD8+ T cells from cultured PBMCs, obtained from culture after CMV antigen stimulation. This TCR was recovered from a human donor in good health (CMV status not recorded). Some clones in this sample may be carry-over from other donors' samples. The CDR3, as DNA: TGTGCCAGCAGCTTCCCAGGGGTGGGACACAAAAACTATGGCTACACCTTC. Translation gives CASSFPGVGHKNYGYTF. The full variable domain, in which reference TRBV7-8 and TRBJ1-2 provide the parts outside the CDR3, is GAGVSQSPRYKVAKRGQDVALRCDPISGHVSLFWYQQALGQGPEFLTYFQNEAQLDKSGLPSDRFFAERPEGSVSTLKIQRTQQEDSAVYLCASSFPGVGHKNYGYTFGSGTRLTVV.